The T cell receptor (beta chain) described here comes from a study of T-cell memory formation after mild COVID-19. On the study more broadly: Largely, the TCR clusters proved donor specific. Study-level results: Researchers report contracting CD4+ clones mostly in CM and EM, with CD8+ clones in EMRA. Memory cells collected pre-infection included some clones that later responded, suggesting cross-reactive memory joined.

TCRdb reprocessed the 5' RACE reads via MiXCR and lists one record per CDR3 protein. The table includes approximately 300,000 distinct CDR3 sequences, 7% to 10% detected once. The CDR3 is 14 amino acids. The germline V gene has CDR1 LGHNA and CDR2 YNFKEQ. Trimming removed 3 bases from V and 2 bases from J; junction bases left unmatched: 0. To note about this clonotype: Its antigen is currently unknown.

Sequencing was carried out using PBMCs or a T cell subset sorted from them (not recorded which). The rearrangement uses TRBV4-2 and TRBJ1-4; 7 nucleotides agree with TRBD1. The TCR sequence derives from a man younger than 30 who had mild COVID-19 (a few samples of this study predate the infection). Cell type and time point are not known. The CDR3 DNA reads TGTGCCAGCAGCCAGGGACAGACTAATGAAAAACTGTTTTTT. The encoded protein is CASSQGQTNEKLFF.